The 2 T cell receptor beta chains below come from one sample, sequenced in a study of blood T cell repertoires in COVID-19. The protocol was immunoSEQ multiplex PCR, while the TCRdb copy is restricted to in-frame clones and leaves out a portion. Among around 400,000 clones listed, 80% to 90% were seen once. Sequenced input: peripheral blood. The receptor set was obtained from a woman younger than 45 with COVID-19, enrolled during active disease.

The chain couples TRBV24-1 to TRBJ2-3; 13 nucleotides line up with TRBD2. CDR3 length equals 18 residues. Germline CDR1 and CDR2: KGHDR and SFDVKD. V was pared by 3 bases and J by 2 bases, with 7 bases of the junction left unmatched. DNA of the CDR3: TGTGCCACCAGTGATCCCCCGGGACTAGCGGGATACACAGATACGCAGTATTTT. Translating it yields CATSDPPGLAGYTDTQYF.

The CDR3 region has the DNA TGTGCCCAGGGTCGGGACAGCTACGAGCAGTACTTC. This gives the protein CAQGRDSYEQYF. This chain links TRBV12-5 with TRBJ2-7, with 7 positions matching TRBD1. CDR3 size: 12 residues. Looked up from germline, CDR1 is LGHNT and CDR2 is FRNRAP.